Sequencing of this T cell receptor (beta chain) was carried out in a study of shared clonotypes between healthy human individuals. Study at large: Each donor contributed plates that comprised three CD4 naive, three CD4 memory, two CD8 naive and one CD8 memory.

V lost 5 bases to trimming and J lost 7 bases; unmatched junction nucleotides: 19. CDR1 is MDHEN, CDR2 SYDVKM, per germline. This CDR3 contains 19 residues. Of note for this clone: The antigen is not known.

Study-wide points: Incompleteness in sorted-subset sequencing, despite large depth, was shown by rarefaction.

As defined, naive CD8 cells were CD45RO-negative and positively selected for CCR7, with terminally differentiated effector memory CD45RA+ cells excluded. Adults of Caucasian background living in Nashville, Tennessee made up all donors. Per sorted-subset replicate PCR, input was about 180 ng DNA, representing 30,000 or so T cell genomes. Some clones are missing from TCRdb's copy, which holds only in-frame ones; the method was immunoSEQ multiplex PCR. The table has 2 million or so clones, less than 95% seen once. The chain couples TRBV28 to TRBJ1-6, with 8 positions matching TRBD1. Sequencing was performed on naive CD8+ T cells sorted from blood. The sequence was collected from a man younger than 35 in good health. The CDR3 DNA reads TGTGCCAGCAGTGCCCGGACAGTGGACAGGGACCTCCTAAATTCACCCCTCCACTTT. Translating gives CASSARTVDRDLLNSPLHF. The full variable domain, with the rest looked up from reference TRBV28 and TRBJ1-6, is DVKVTQSSRYLVKRTGEKVFLECVQDMDHENMFWYRQDPGLGLRLIYFSYDVKMKEKGDIPEGYSVSREKKERFSLILESASTNQTSMYLCASSARTVDRDLLNSPLHFGNGTRLTVT.